These 25 T cell receptor beta chains originate from one sample sequenced in a study of breast tumors, draining lymph nodes, adjacent tissues. The lymph nodes were axillary draining lymph nodes from breast cancer patients. TCRdb recomputed calls from the multiplex PCR reads with MiXCR, one row per CDR3 protein. The sample carries more than 250,000 distinct CDR3 sequences, 30% recorded once. The sample taken for sequencing was axillary lymph node tissue. The receptor source for this set is a female donor with breast cancer. Some clones in this sample may be carry-over from other donors' samples.

This clonotype has a count of ten or more. This chain joins TRBV20-1 and TRBJ1-2; 9 bases agree with TRBD1. V shed 6 bases and J 3 bases; nucleotides not matched to a gene: 8. CDR3 size: 14 residues. CDR1 is DFQATT, CDR2 SNEGSKA, per germline (reference sequence). CDR3 region: CSARDREGYYGYTF. CDR3 nucleotides: TGCAGTGCCAGGGACAGGGAGGGGTACTATGGCTACACCTTC.

Regarding this clonotype: This sequence may be a read error, since a much larger clone differs from it by one base. The CDR3 is CASSLEQGIDTRYF. In DNA form, the CDR3 reads TGCGCCAGCAGCTTGGAGCAGGGGATAGATACGCGGTATTTT. The rearrangement links TRBV5-1 to TRBJ2-3; maybe TRBD1 (6 bases). The CDR3 extends over 14 amino acids. Germline CDR1 reads SGHRS; CDR2 reads YFSETQ.

This clonotype came up many times. This sequence joins TRBV6-1 and TRBJ2-3; 10 bases agree with TRBD2. V lost 4 bases and J lost 3; bases outside the gene matches: 4. Germline V gives CDR1 MNHNS, CDR2 SASEGT. The CDR3 extends over 15 amino acids. The CDR3 nucleotides are TGTGCCAGCAGTGCTAGCGGGAGTCGGACAGATACGCAGTATTTT. Its protein is CASSASGSRTDTQYF.

The table lists this clonotype with many counts. The CDR3 sequence is CASSPDGGGPQHF. CDR3 DNA sequence: TGCGCCAGCAGCCCGGACGGGGGAGGCCCCCAGCATTTT. The chain carries TRBV5-1 and TRBJ1-5; the D gene is possibly TRBD1 (5 bases). In germline, CDR1 is SGHRS, CDR2 YFSETQ. The CDR3 consists of 13 residues. Deletions cut 4 bases from V and 10 bases from J, with 15 bases between.

This clonotype was seen ten or more times. The V gene is TRBV19, the J gene TRBJ1-2; D gene unclear. V was pared by 1 base and J by 8 bases, with 5 bases between. The CDR3 covers 11 residues. Germline CDR1 LNHDA, CDR2 SQIVND (reference sequence). CDR3 nucleotides: TGTGCCAGTAGTATAGGTTCGGGCTACACCTTC. Its translation is CASSIGSGYTF.

The table lists this clonotype with many counts. This sequence joins TRBV6-7 and TRBJ1-3; D might be TRBD1 (5 bases). TRBV6-7 is an ORF; its function is uncertain. Deletions cut 6 bases from V and 2 bases from J, with 14 bases between. The CDR3 has 15 amino acids. The CDR3 here is CASRLSGFPGNTIYF. DNA of the CDR3: TGTGCCAGCAGGTTGTCAGGGTTCCCTGGAAACACCATATATTTT.

In this sample, this clonotype turned up a few times. The J gene is TRBJ2-7, the V gene TRBV27; a weak D match, TRBD1 (5 bases). The CDR3 consists of 12 residues. Trimming cost V 8 bases and J 5 bases, with 13 bases left between them. Germline loops: CDR1 MNHEY, CDR2 SMNVEV (reference sequence). The CDR3 coding sequence is TGTGCCAGCCGGACACTCAACCACGAGCAGTACTTC. This gives the protein CASRTLNHEQYF.

The gene calls are TRBV6-1 and TRBJ2-7; 10 nucleotides agree with TRBD2. Per the germline V gene, CDR1 is MNHNS and CDR2 is SASEGT. Losses at the gene ends were 1 base for V and 6 bases for J; bases not matched to a gene: 0. The CDR3 is 13 amino acids. The CDR3 here is CASSEVAGGEQYF. In nucleotides, the CDR3 is TGTGCCAGCAGTGAAGTAGCGGGAGGCGAGCAGTACTTC.

This clonotype was seen ten or more times. The chain uses TRBV20-1 and TRBJ2-1, with a tentative D call TRBD2 (6 bases). In germline, CDR1 is DFQATT, CDR2 SNEGSKA (reference sequence). Trimming cost V 3 bases and J 7 bases, with 19 bases left between them. CDR3 length: 15 residues. Written as DNA, the CDR3 is TGCAGTGCTAGTAGACCCGGAGGGCTCTGGAATGAGCAGTTCTTC. Translating gives CSASRPGGLWNEQFF.

This clonotype has at least ten counts. The DNA for the CDR3 is TGTGCCAGCAGCGACCCGGGACAGGGATTAAACTATGGCTACACCTTC. Protein product: CASSDPGQGLNYGYTF. The genes are TRBV4-2 and TRBJ1-2; 9 nucleotides agree with TRBD1. V lost 5 bases and J lost 2; bases outside the gene matches: 9. CDR3 size: 16 residues. The V gene's germline CDR1 is LGHNA and CDR2 YNFKEQ.

The table lists this clonotype with many counts. V usage is TRBV19 and J usage is TRBJ2-3; unclear D gene. The CDR3 consists of 13 residues. Germline V gene sequence: CDR1 LNHDA, CDR2 SQIVND (reference sequence). The V and J ends lost 0 bases and 4 bases respectively, with 5 bases between them. For the CDR3, the DNA is TGTGCCAGTAGTATAGATCTATCAGATACGCAGTATTTT. It encodes CASSIDLSDTQYF.

V gene TRBV10-3 combines with J gene TRBJ2-7; D is uncertain. The CDR3 has 11 amino acids. Germline lookup yields CDR1 ENHRY and CDR2 SYGVKD. Trimming took off 10 bases at V and 1 base at J, with 8 bases between the two ends. CDR3 nucleotides: TGTGCCAGCTTGGGGTCCTACGAGCAGTACTTC. Its protein is CASLGSYEQYF.

A remark on this clonotype: A read error may produce the germline difference seen at one junction end. The chain uses TRBV15 and TRBJ2-2; 7 bases map to TRBD2. This CDR3 is built from 15 residues. Germline V gene data show CDR1 as LNHNV and CDR2 as YYDKDF (reference sequence). Written as DNA, the CDR3 is TGTGCCACCAGCAGAGCGCGGGAGAACACCGGGGAGCAGTTCTTT. This translates into CATSRARENTGEQFF.

As to this clonotype: A much larger clone is a single base away; this may be a read error. The V and J genes are TRBV6-4 and TRBJ2-1, with 8 bases that match TRBD1. With V trimmed by 5 bases and J by 7 bases, 10 bases remained unmatched. The CDR3 extends over 15 amino acids. Per germline, CDR1 MRHNA and CDR2 SNTAGT. DNA for the CDR3: TGTGCCAGCAGTCAACTCGGGACAGGTACGAATGAGCAGTTCTTC. This sequence encodes CASSQLGTGTNEQFF.

V usage is TRBV12-3 or TRBV12-4 and J usage is TRBJ1-2, with TRBD1 matching over 9 bases. V was pared by 3 bases and J by 5 bases, with 7 bases of the junction left unmatched. The CDR3 contains 15 residues. The DNA of the CDR3 is TGTGCCAGCAGTTTGTCCACCGGGACAGGGTATGGCTACACCTTC. It is translated as CASSLSTGTGYGYTF.

In its sample, this clonotype was seen many times. The V call is TRBV19, the J call TRBJ1-5; TRBD1 matches at 9 bases. The germline V gene encodes CDR1 LNHDA and CDR2 SQIVND (reference sequence). The CDR3 has 14 residues. J was trimmed by 2 bases and V by 8 bases; bases with no gene match: 4. The CDR3 nucleotides are TGTGCCAGTCTTAGGACAGGGGGCAATCAGCCCCAGCATTTT. Translation gives CASLRTGGNQPQHF.

The chain couples TRBV15 to TRBJ2-5, with 8 positions matching TRBD2. The end of the DNA is better explained by TRBJ2-1, so the J call may be wrong. Germline lookup yields CDR1 LNHNV and CDR2 YYDKDF (reference sequence). This CDR3 contains 15 residues. The CDR3 DNA sequence: TGTGCCACCAGCACCAAGGGACTAGTGGGGGAAAACCAGTTCTTC. Residues: CATSTKGLVGENQFF.

This clonotype was found a few times. This sequence joins TRBV12-3 or TRBV12-4 and TRBJ2-1; no clear D gene. This CDR3 is built from 16 residues. Trimming stripped 6 bases from V and 1 base from J, with 16 bases between. The CDR3 region has the DNA TGTGCCAGCAGCGCGGCTAGGGCGGAATCCTACAATGAGCAGTTCTTC. As protein: CASSAARAESYNEQFF.

This clonotype was counted at least ten times. V usage is TRBV12-3 or TRBV12-4 and J usage is TRBJ2-3; D remains ambiguous. Trimming cost V 7 bases and J 1 base, with 18 bases left between them. This CDR3 spans 16 amino acids. DNA for the CDR3: TGTGCCAGCACCCGGTCAGGAAGATTGGGCACAGATACGCAGTATTTT. This translates into CASTRSGRLGTDTQYF.

Note on this clonotype: A read error may explain this, as a much larger clone is one base away. The chain uses TRBV24-1 and TRBJ2-5, with 8 bases lining up with TRBD2. Germline-derived CDR1 and CDR2 are KGHDR and SFDVKD. The CDR3 loop spans 17 amino acids. In DNA, the CDR3 is TGTACCACCAGTGATACCCTCGCCCGGGAGGGGGTAGAGACCCAGTACTTC. It translates to CTTSDTLAREGVETQYF.

Regarding this clonotype: This may arise from a read error, as a much more abundant clone is one base away. This chain connects TRBV20-1 to TRBJ2-1, with TRBD1 matching 11 bases. There are 14 residues in the CDR3. In germline, CDR1 is DFQATT, CDR2 SNEGSKA (reference sequence). V lost 5 bases and J lost 9; bases outside the gene matches: 9. CDR3 region: CSAWDRGRHTEQFF. The DNA of the CDR3 is TGCAGTGCTTGGGACAGGGGGAGGCACACTGAGCAGTTCTTC.

There are many counts of this clonotype. This chain joins TRBV20-1 and TRBJ2-2, with D possibly being TRBD1 (6 bases). The ends were cut back, 3 bases at V and 4 bases at J, with 12 bases in the middle. CDR3 size: 14 residues. Looked up from germline, CDR1 is DFQATT and CDR2 is SNEGSKA (reference sequence). In DNA form, the CDR3 reads TGCAGTGCTAGGAGAACAGGGTTCACCGGGGAGCTGTTTTTT. It translates to CSARRTGFTGELFF.

Comments on this clonotype: This could be a read error, since a much larger clone is one nucleotide away. This chain uses TRBV11-2 with TRBJ2-7; 8 bases line up with TRBD1. This CDR3 is built from 15 residues. The V gene's germline CDR1 is SGHAT and CDR2 FQNNGV. Here the CDR3 reads CAGSFRQGSSYEQYF. CDR3 coding DNA: TGTGCCGGCAGCTTCCGACAGGGGAGCTCCTACGAGCAGTACTTC.

This clonotype was counted at least ten times. CDR3 DNA sequence: TGCAGTGCCGCGGACAGGAGTAGCAATCAGCCCCAGCATTTT. Amino acids: CSAADRSSNQPQHF. The J gene is TRBJ1-5, the V gene TRBV20-1, with 7 bases aligning to TRBD1. CDR3 length equals 14 residues. V lost 6 bases to trimming and J lost 0 bases; unmatched junction nucleotides: 5. Per germline, CDR1 DFQATT and CDR2 SNEGSKA (reference sequence).

This clonotype has more than one count but fewer than ten. The J gene is TRBJ2-3, the V gene TRBV4-1; 8 bases match TRBD2. Germline V gene data show CDR1 as MGHRA and CDR2 as YSYEKL. The CDR3 is 16 amino acids. The ends lost 2 bases at V and 4 bases at J; junction bases unmatched: 8. The CDR3 DNA reads as TGCGCCAGCAGCCAAAAGAGCGGGAGTACGTCAGATACGCAGTATTTT. Translated: CASSQKSGSTSDTQYF.